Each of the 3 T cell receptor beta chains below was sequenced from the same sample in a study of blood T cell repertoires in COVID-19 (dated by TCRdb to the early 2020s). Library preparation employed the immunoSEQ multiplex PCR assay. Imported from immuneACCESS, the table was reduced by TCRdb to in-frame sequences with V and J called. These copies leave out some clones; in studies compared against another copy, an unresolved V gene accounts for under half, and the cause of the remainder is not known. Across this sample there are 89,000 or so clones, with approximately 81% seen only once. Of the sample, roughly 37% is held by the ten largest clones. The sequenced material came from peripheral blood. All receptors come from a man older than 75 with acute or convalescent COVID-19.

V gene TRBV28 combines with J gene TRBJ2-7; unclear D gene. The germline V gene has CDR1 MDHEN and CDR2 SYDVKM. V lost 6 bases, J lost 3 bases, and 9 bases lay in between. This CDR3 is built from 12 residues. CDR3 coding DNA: TGTGCCAGCAGCCTCACGGGCTACGAGCAGTACTTC. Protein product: CASSLTGYEQYF.

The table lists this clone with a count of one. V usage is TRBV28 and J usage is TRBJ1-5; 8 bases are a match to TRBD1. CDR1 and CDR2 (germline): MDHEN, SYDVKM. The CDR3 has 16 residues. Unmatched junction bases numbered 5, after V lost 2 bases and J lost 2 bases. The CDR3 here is CASSLRTGLGNQPQHF. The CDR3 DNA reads TGTGCCAGCAGTTTAAGGACAGGGCTGGGCAATCAGCCCCAGCATTTT.

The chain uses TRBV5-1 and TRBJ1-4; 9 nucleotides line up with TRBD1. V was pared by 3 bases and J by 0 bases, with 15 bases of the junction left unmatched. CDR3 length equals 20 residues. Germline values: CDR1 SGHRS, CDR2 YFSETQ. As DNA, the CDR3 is TGCGCCAGCAGCTCCGCGCCGACCGGGACAGGGTCCTCAACTAATGAAAAACTGTTTTTT. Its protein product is CASSSAPTGTGSSTNEKLFF.